The clone carrying this T cell receptor (beta chain) is termed medium-sized. Its antigen is still unknown. The data stem from a study of T cell responses to AZD1222 COVID-19 vaccine. The CDR3 has 17 amino acids. Trimming stripped 1 base from V and 4 bases from J, with 19 bases between. The germline V gene has CDR1 SGHVS and CDR2 FQNEAQ. Using immunoSEQ multiplex PCR, the repertoire was profiled, and TCRdb retains in-frame clones only, with some absent. The profile covers roughly 35,000 clones, with around 78% appearing a single time and about 4.5% taken by the ten largest. Study-wide results and caveats: Spike-specific TCR breadth and depth went up after people got two AZD1222 doses.

Second doses were pooled across both intervals (about 4 or about 12 weeks). The V and J genes are TRBV7-8 and TRBJ1-2; D is undetermined. The sequence was collected from an adult who received the AZD1222 COVID-19 vaccine. The sample was peripheral blood, taken 28 days after the second AZD1222 dose. CDR3: CASSLGRGSGEGYGYTF. As DNA, the CDR3 is TGTGCCAGCAGCTTAGGGCGGGGATCGGGTGAAGGCTATGGCTACACCTTC.